The source of this T cell receptor beta chain is a study of blood T cell repertoires in COVID-19. Study-wide background: Sites in the United States, Italy and Spain provided acute and convalescent COVID-19 samples. Nucleic acid was either cDNA or gDNA, and it came from T cells, B-cell-depleted T cells, or PBMCs.

Per the germline V gene, CDR1 is MGHDK and CDR2 is SYGVNS. This CDR3 has 14 residues. Between the trimmed V and J ends, which lost 3 bases and 5 bases, there was a span of 13 bases. In the original processing: Estimation of nucleated cell counts was performed using reference gene primer amplification. Sequencing used immunoSEQ multiplex PCR; TCRdb keeps in-frame clones, though not all of them. That table gives V, J and clone size, and the DNA gave D and trimming. The sample carries some 250,000 clones, 65% to 90% recorded once. The chain joins TRBV25-1 to TRBJ1-2; D remains ambiguous. The sequenced sample was peripheral blood. This receptor was identified in a woman in her fifties or sixties with active or convalescent COVID-19. The CDR3 sequence is CASSDKPPPYGYTF. The CDR3 DNA reads TGTGCCAGCAGTGACAAGCCCCCACCTTATGGCTACACCTTC.